The T cell receptor (beta chain) described here comes from a study of T-cell reconstitution after alpha-beta-depleted transplantation in children. This clonotype was counted a few times. TCRbeta library construction was performed incorporating unique molecular identifiers. TCRdb called the PCR reads again in MiXCR, with one record for every CDR3 protein. The table has approximately 97,000 distinct CDR3 sequences, around 5.9% seen once; the top ten hold more than 5.5%. This receptor was taken from a female patient aged 2 to 10 who had a stem cell transplant for Fanconi anemia, so the T cells may come from the graft donor. Sequenced here: PBMCs, mostly from graft donor cells, sampled 60 days after TCRalphabeta/CD19-depleted stem cell transplant.

The DNA of the CDR3 is TGTGCCAGCAGTCCTCCTTCGGGTGAAAAACTGTTTTTT. Encoded protein: CASSPPSGEKLFF. The rearrangement uses TRBV28 and TRBJ1-4; D not certain. Trimming removed 5 bases from V and 7 bases from J, with 11 bases in between. This CDR3 is 13 amino acids long. The germline V gene encodes CDR1 MDHEN and CDR2 SYDVKM.